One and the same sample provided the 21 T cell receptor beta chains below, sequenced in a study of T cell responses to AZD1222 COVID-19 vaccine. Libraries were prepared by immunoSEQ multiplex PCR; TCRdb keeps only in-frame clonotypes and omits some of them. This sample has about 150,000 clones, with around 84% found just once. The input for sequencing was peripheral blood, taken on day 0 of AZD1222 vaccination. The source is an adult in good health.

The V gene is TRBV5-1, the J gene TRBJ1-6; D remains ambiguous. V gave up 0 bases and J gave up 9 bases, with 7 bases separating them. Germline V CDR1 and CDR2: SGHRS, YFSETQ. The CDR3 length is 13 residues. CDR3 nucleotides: TGCGCCAGCAGCTTGGGTCAGTCTTCACCCCTCCACTTT. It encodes CASSLGQSSPLHF.

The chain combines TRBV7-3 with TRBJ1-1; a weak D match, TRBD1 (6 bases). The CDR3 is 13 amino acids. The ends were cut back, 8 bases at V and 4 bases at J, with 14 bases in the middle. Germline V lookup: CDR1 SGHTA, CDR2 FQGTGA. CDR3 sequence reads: CASSKQGSTEAFF. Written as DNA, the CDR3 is TGTGCCAGCTCAAAGCAGGGGAGCACTGAAGCTTTCTTT.

Here the CDR3 DNA reads TGTGCCAGCAGCGTAGGGCAGCGGGGGGGAACAGATACGCAGTATTTT. Its protein is CASSVGQRGGTDTQYF. The chain carries TRBV9 and TRBJ2-3; TRBD2 agrees at 10 bases. The CDR3 extends over 16 amino acids. CDR1 is SGDLS, CDR2 YYNGEE, per germline. V was pared by 0 bases and J by 3 bases, with 4 bases of the junction left unmatched.

This chain's CDR3 is CASSLGGYSRNTGELFF. The CDR3 DNA follows: TGCGCCAGCAGCCTCGGGGGGTACAGTAGGAACACCGGGGAGCTGTTTTTT. This rearrangement joins TRBV4-1 to TRBJ2-2; 7 bases match TRBD2. The CDR3 covers 17 residues. V lost 4 bases to trimming and J lost 1 base; unmatched junction nucleotides: 9. Looked up from germline, CDR1 is MGHRA and CDR2 is YSYEKL.

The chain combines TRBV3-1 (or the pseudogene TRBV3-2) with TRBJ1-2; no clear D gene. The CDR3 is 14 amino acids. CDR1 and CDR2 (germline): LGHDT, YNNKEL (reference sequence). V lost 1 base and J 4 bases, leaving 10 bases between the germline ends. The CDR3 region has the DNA TGTGCCAGCAGCCAAGTCACTGGAACCTATGGCTACACCTTC. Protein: CASSQVTGTYGYTF.

CDR3: CASSQLGAGFPEAFF. CDR3 DNA: TGCGCCAGCAGCCAATTGGGGGCTGGTTTTCCTGAAGCTTTCTTT. The chain recombines TRBV4-1 with TRBJ1-1; a possible D gene is TRBD1 (6 bases). The V and J ends lost 2 bases and 6 bases respectively, with 16 bases between them. CDR3 length equals 15 residues. Germline CDR1 MGHRA, CDR2 YSYEKL.

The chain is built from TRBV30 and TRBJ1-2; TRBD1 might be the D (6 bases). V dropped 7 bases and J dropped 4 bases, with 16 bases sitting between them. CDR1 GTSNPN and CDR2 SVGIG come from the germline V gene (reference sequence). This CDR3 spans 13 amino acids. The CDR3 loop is CASATGFAYGYTF. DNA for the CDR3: TGTGCCTCCGCTACAGGGTTTGCCTATGGCTACACCTTC. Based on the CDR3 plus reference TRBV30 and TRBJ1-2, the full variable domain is SQTIHQWPATLVQPVGSPLSLECTVEGTSNPNLYWYRQAAGRGLQLLFYSVGIGQISSEVPQNLSASRPQDRQFILSSKKLLLSDSGFYLCASATGFAYGYTFGSGTRLTVV.

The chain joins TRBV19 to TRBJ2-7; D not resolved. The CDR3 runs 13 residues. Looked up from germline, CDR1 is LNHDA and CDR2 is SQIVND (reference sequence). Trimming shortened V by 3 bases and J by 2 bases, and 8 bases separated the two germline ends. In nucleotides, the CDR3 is TGTGCCAGTAGTATGTTCAGTACCTACGAGCAGTACTTC. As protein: CASSMFSTYEQYF. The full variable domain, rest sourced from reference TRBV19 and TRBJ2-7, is DGGITQSPKYLFRKEGQNVTLSCEQNLNHDAMYWYRQDPGQGLRLIYYSQIVNDFQKGDIAEGYSVSREKKESFPLTVTSAQKNPTAFYLCASSMFSTYEQYFGPGTRLTVT.

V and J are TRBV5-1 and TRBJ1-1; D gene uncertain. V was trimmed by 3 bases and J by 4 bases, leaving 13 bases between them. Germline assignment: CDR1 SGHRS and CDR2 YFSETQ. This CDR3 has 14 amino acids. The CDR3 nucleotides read TGCGCCAGCAGCTCGGGCGGGCCTTCCACTGAAGCTTTCTTT. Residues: CASSSGGPSTEAFF.

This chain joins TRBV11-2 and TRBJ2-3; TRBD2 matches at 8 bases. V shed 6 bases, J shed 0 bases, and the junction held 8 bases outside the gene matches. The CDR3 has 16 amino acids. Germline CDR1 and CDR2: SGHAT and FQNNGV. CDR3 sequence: CASRPFGGGSTDTQYF. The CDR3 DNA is TGTGCCAGCAGACCTTTCGGGGGGGGGAGCACAGATACGCAGTATTTT.

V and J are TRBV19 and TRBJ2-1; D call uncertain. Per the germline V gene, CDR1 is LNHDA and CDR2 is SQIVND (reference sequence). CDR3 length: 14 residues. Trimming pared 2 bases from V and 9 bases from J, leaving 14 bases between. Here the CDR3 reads CASSITPKTGEQFF. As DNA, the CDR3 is TGTGCCAGTAGTATAACCCCCAAGACCGGTGAGCAGTTCTTC.

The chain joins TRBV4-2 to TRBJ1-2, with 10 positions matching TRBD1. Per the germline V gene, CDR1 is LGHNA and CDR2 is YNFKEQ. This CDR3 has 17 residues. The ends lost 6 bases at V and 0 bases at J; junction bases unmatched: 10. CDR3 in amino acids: CASSGQGGPSANYGYTF. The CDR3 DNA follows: TGTGCCAGCAGTGGACAGGGGGGCCCTTCAGCTAACTATGGCTACACCTTC.

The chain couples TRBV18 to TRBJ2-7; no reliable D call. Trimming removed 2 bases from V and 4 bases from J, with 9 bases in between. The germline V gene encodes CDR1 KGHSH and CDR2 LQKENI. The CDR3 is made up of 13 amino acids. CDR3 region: CASSPGEGYEQYF. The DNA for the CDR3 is TGTGCCAGCTCACCAGGGGAAGGGTACGAGCAGTACTTC.

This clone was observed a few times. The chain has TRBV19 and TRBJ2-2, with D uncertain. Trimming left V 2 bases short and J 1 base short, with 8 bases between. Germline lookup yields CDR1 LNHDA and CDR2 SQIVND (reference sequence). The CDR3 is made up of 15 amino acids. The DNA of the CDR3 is TGTGCCAGTAGTATACTTTCGGGGAACACCGGGGAGCTGTTTTTT. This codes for CASSILSGNTGELFF.

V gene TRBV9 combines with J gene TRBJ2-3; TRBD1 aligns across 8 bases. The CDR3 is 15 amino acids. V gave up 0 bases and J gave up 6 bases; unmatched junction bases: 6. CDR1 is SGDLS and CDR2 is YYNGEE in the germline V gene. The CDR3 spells CASSVDSGGRDTQYF. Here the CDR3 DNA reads TGTGCCAGCAGCGTAGATTCAGGGGGCAGGGATACGCAGTATTTT.

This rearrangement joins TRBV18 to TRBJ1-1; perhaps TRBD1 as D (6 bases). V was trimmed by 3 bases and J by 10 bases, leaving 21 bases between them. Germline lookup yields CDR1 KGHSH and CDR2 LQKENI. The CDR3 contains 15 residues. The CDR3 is CASSPGGLGYLSAFF. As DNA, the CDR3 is TGTGCCAGCTCACCCGGGGGCCTCGGATATCTCTCAGCTTTCTTT.

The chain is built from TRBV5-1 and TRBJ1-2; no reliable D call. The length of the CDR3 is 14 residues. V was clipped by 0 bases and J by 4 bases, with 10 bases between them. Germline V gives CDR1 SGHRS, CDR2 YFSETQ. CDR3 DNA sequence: TGCGCCAGCAGCTTGGAAGGGCCCGCCTATGGCTACACCTTC. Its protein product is CASSLEGPAYGYTF.

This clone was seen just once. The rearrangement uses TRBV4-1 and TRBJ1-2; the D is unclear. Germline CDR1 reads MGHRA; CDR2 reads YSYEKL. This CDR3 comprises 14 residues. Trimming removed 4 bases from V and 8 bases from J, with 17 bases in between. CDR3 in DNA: TGCGCCAGCAGCCCCCCAGCCGTCCCCCTAGGCTACACCTTC. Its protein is CASSPPAVPLGYTF.

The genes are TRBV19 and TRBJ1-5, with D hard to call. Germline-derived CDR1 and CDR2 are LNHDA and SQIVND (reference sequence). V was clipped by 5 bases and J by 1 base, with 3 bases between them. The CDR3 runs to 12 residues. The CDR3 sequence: CASSESNQPQHF. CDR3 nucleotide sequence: TGTGCCAGTAGTGAGAGCAATCAGCCCCAGCATTTT.

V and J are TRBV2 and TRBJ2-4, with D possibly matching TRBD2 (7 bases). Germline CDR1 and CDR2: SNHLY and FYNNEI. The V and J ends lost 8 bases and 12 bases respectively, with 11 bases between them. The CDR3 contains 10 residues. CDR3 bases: TGTGCCAGCTTAGGGGGGGCTCAGTACTTC. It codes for CASLGGAQYF.

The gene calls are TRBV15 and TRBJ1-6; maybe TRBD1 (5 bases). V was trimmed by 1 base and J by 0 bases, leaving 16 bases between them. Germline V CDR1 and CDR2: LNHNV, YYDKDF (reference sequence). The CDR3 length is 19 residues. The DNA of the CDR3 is TGTGCCACCAGCAGAGTTCGGGCAGGGATGGCCTCCTATAATTCACCCCTCCACTTT. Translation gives CATSRVRAGMASYNSPLHF.